The rows below give T cell receptor beta chains drawn from one sample of a study of OX40 agonist ivuxolimab in advanced cancers. Some clones are missing from TCRdb's copy, which holds only in-frame ones; the method was immunoSEQ multiplex PCR. The profile shows about 84,000 clones, approximately 89% of them singletons. The sequencing used CD4+ or CD8+ T cells sorted from blood, collected in a trial of the OX40 agonist ivuxolimab. The source of these receptors is an adult with an advanced solid tumor such as melanoma, head and neck, liver or kidney cancer. Both conserved end residues are part of each CDR3. The D gene is left open where the match is weak. Some rows mark clone size as missing; the rest say once, few, many or name a class of expanded clone.

clone_size,j_call,v_call,d_call,cdr3_aa,cdr3_nt
once,TRBJ1-2,TRBV28,TRBD1,CASRRQGLRLDYGYTF,TGTGCCAGCAGACGACAGGGGCTTCGGTTAGACTATGGCTACACCTTC
-,TRBJ2-1,TRBV6-6,-,CASRRSGLYNEQFF,TGTGCCAGCAGGAGGTCAGGGCTATACAATGAGCAGTTCTTC
-,TRBJ1-1,TRBV10-3,-,CASESIRDTEAFF,TGTGCCAGCGAGAGTATTCGGGACACTGAAGCTTTCTTT
-,TRBJ2-3,TRBV5-1,TRBD2,CASSPLAGVDAQYF,TGCGCCAGCAGCCCATTAGCGGGAGTAGATGCGCAGTATTTT
-,TRBJ2-7,TRBV29-1,TRBD2,CSVEGTSGRGGNERYF,TGCAGCGTTGAGGGGACTAGCGGGAGAGGTGGGAACGAGCGGTACTTC
-,TRBJ1-1,TRBV19,TRBD1,CASSITGTGKAFF,TGTGCCAGTAGTATTACCGGGACAGGGAAAGCTTTCTTT
-,TRBJ1-1,TRBV4-1,-,CASSQAGAVQAFF,TGCGCCAGCAGCCAAGCGGGGGCAGTTCAAGCTTTCTTT
-,TRBJ2-5,TRBV19,TRBD2,CASSRLAGSQETQYF,TGTGCCAGTAGCCGACTAGCGGGGTCGCAAGAGACCCAGTACTTC
once,TRBJ1-1,TRBV29-1,TRBD1,CSVDRGRTEAFF,TGCAGCGTTGACAGGGGGAGGACTGAAGCTTTCTTT
-,TRBJ2-1,TRBV5-1,TRBD1,CASSLTLTGRFYNEQFF,TGCGCCAGCAGCTTAACGCTGACAGGGAGATTCTACAATGAGCAGTTCTTC
-,TRBJ2-5,TRBV7-9,-,CASSLDRAAGTQYF,TGTGCCAGCAGCTTAGACAGGGCCGCGGGGACCCAGTACTTC
-,TRBJ1-2,TRBV4-1,-,CASSQDLISDGYTF,TGCGCCAGCAGCCAAGATCTGATCTCCGATGGCTACACCTTC
-,TRBJ2-1,TRBV14,-,CASSQDLRARVDEQFF,TGTGCCAGCAGCCAAGATTTGCGCGCCCGGGTGGATGAGCAGTTCTTC
-,TRBJ1-4,TRBV19,TRBD1,CASSIGGTGLNEKLFF,TGTGCCAGTAGTATCGGCGGGACAGGTTTAAATGAAAAACTGTTTTTT
-,TRBJ1-6,TRBV5-5,-,CASSPGGARMALHF,TGTGCCAGCAGCCCGGGCGGGGCTAGGATGGCCCTCCACTTT
-,TRBJ1-6,TRBV5-5,TRBD1,CASSDRALDNSPLHF,TGTGCCAGCAGCGACAGGGCCCTTGATAATTCACCCCTCCACTTT
-,TRBJ1-2,TRBV30,TRBD1,CAWTTGIGGYTF,TGTGCCTGGACGACAGGGATCGGTGGCTACACCTTC
-,TRBJ1-1,TRBV7-9,-,CASTYHPREEGWRRTEAFF,TGTGCCAGCACCTACCACCCCAGGGAAGAAGGGTGGAGGAGGACTGAAGCTTTCTTT
-,TRBJ2-7,TRBV6-1,-,CASTESQVPYEQYF,TGTGCCAGCACTGAAAGTCAGGTACCCTACGAGCAGTACTTC
-,TRBJ1-2,TRBV7-2,-,CASSLIPGSYTF,TGTGCCAGCAGCTTAATCCCCGGGAGCTACACCTTC
-,TRBJ2-1,TRBV5-1,-,CASSLTSSSYNEQFF,TGCGCCAGCAGCTTGACGTCCAGCTCCTACAATGAGCAGTTCTTC
once,TRBJ1-3,TRBV4-1,-,CASSQEGRNTIYF,TGCGCCAGCAGCCAAGAAGGAAGAAACACCATATATTTT
-,TRBJ2-3,TRBV27,-,CASSLRGPSTDTQYF,TGTGCCAGCAGTCTCAGGGGTCCTAGCACAGATACGCAGTATTTT
-,TRBJ2-1,TRBV30,TRBD2,CAWSVGRAGEQFF,TGTGCCTGGAGTGTCGGGAGGGCCGGTGAGCAGTTCTTC
-,TRBJ2-2,TRBV25-1,-,CASSRQPNTGELFF,TGTGCCAGCAGTAGACAGCCGAACACCGGGGAGCTGTTTTTT
-,TRBJ1-4,TRBV28,-,CASSQVVGLRTNEKLFF,TGTGCCAGCAGTCAAGTCGTGGGCCTACGGACTAATGAAAAACTGTTTTTT
once,TRBJ2-4,TRBV10-2,-,CASSESIANIQYF,TGCGCCAGCAGTGAGTCGATTGCTAACATTCAGTACTTC
-,TRBJ2-1,TRBV11-2,TRBD1,CASSLNRDRGAYNEQFF,TGTGCCAGCAGCCTAAACCGGGACAGGGGCGCCTACAATGAGCAGTTCTTC
-,TRBJ1-2,TRBV27,-,CASSLSRGFNYGYTF,TGTGCCAGCAGTTTATCAAGGGGCTTTAACTATGGCTACACCTTC
-,TRBJ1-3,TRBV7-7,-,CASSPGQDSGNTIYF,TGTGCCAGCAGCCCCGGACAAGACTCTGGAAACACCATATATTTT
-,TRBJ2-1,TRBV5-1,TRBD2,CASSGGLGGYNEQFF,TGCGCCAGCAGCGGGGGACTAGGGGGATACAATGAGCAGTTCTTC
-,TRBJ1-5,TRBV6-1,-,CASSEQYSNQPQHF,TGTGCCAGCAGTGAACAGTATAGCAATCAGCCCCAGCATTTT
few,TRBJ2-5,TRBV5-1,TRBD2,CASSLRVAGAQETQYF,TGCGCCAGCAGCTTGCGGGTTGCGGGAGCTCAAGAGACCCAGTACTTC
-,TRBJ1-2,TRBV20-1,-,CSAKISGYTF,TGCAGTGCTAAGATCAGCGGCTACACCTTC